This T cell receptor beta chain was recorded in a study of T cell responses to AZD1222 COVID-19 vaccine. Study-wide findings and caveats: Repertoires were sampled only after the peak T cell response. Recipients of two AZD1222 doses showed rising Spike-specific TCR breadth and depth.

The CDR3 has 17 amino acids. Trimming left V 4 bases short and J 2 bases short, with 18 bases between. CDR1 is SEHNR, CDR2 FQNEAQ, per germline (reference sequence). A word on this clone: The antigen remains unidentified.

Measured with immunoSEQ multiplex PCR; TCRdb has only the in-frame clones, and not every one. Of some 150,000 clones listed, more than 70% are singletons. The sample consisted of peripheral blood, taken 28 days after the second AZD1222 dose. The receptor was derived from an adult who received the AZD1222 COVID-19 vaccine. This chain uses TRBV7-9 with TRBJ1-5, with D maybe TRBD1 (6 bases). CDR3 sequence reads: CASSSLRDTGRNQPQHF. The CDR3 DNA is TGTGCCAGCAGCTCGCTCCGGGACACAGGTCGCAATCAGCCCCAGCATTTT.